One and the same sample provided the 5 T cell receptor beta chains below, sequenced in a study of CD8+CD57+ T cells in acquired aplastic anemia. Researchers used genomic DNA as the template to profile TCR beta VDJ and CDR3. TCRdb re-called the reads through MiXCR, storing one row per CDR3 protein. Of around 230,000 distinct CDR3 sequences detected, approximately 60% appear once; the ten largest clones hold about 29%. The sample comprised sorted CD4+, CD8+, or CD8+CD57+ T cells (not recorded which) from PBMCs. These receptor sequences come from a human donor in good health.

Ten or more counts support this clonotype. The chain has TRBV12-3 or TRBV12-4 and TRBJ2-3, with 13 bases lining up with TRBD2. This CDR3 is 18 amino acids long. V trimming: 5 bases; J trimming: 2 bases; junction bases outside the gene matches: 10. The chain's CDR3 is CASSPNSGTSGDTDTQYF. CDR3 bases: TGTGCCAGCAGTCCGAATTCCGGGACTAGCGGGGACACAGATACGCAGTATTTT.

The gene calls are TRBV5-1 and TRBJ2-7, with 10 bases that match TRBD2. Trimming at V came to 0 bases and at J to 4 bases, leaving 7 bases not matched to a gene. The CDR3 contains 16 residues. Germline values: CDR1 SGHRS, CDR2 YFSETQ. The CDR3 nucleotides are TGCGCCAGCAGCTTGGTAGCTCTAGCGGGAGTGTACGAGCAGTACTTC. It is translated as CASSLVALAGVYEQYF.

The gene calls are TRBV10-3 and TRBJ2-7; a possible D gene is TRBD2 (5 bases). This CDR3 contains 15 residues. Trimming took 10 bases from V and 3 from J, leaving 22 bases between them. Germline V gives CDR1 ENHRY, CDR2 SYGVKD. CDR3 nucleotides: TGTGCCAGCAGGACCCCCATGAGGGCGGTCTACGAGCAGTACTTC. It translates to CASRTPMRAVYEQYF.

J is TRBJ1-2 and V is TRBV29-1, with a possible D match to TRBD1 (6 bases). The ends were cut back, 2 bases at V and 5 bases at J, with 18 bases in the middle. The germline V gene encodes CDR1 SQVTM and CDR2 ANQGSEA. The CDR3 consists of 15 residues. CDR3 sequence reads: CSVELRGGGRYGYTF. The CDR3 DNA is TGCAGCGTTGAACTCCGAGGGGGGGGGAGGTATGGCTACACCTTC. The entire variable domain, with the rest obtained from reference TRBV29-1 and TRBJ1-2, is as follows: SAVISQKPSRDICQRGTSLTIQCQVDSQVTMMFWYRQQPGQSLTLIATANQGSEATYESGFVIDKFPISRPNLTFSTLTVSNMSPEDSSIYLCSVELRGGGRYGYTFGSGTRLTVV.

The chain joins TRBV25-1 to TRBJ2-3; 10 positions agree with TRBD2. J gave up 2 bases and V 0 bases, and 2 bases lay outside the gene matches. This CDR3 has 16 residues. Germline V gene sequence: CDR1 MGHDK, CDR2 SYGVNS. The CDR3 DNA is TGTGCCAGCAGTGAATATCTAGCGGGGGCCACAGATACGCAGTATTTT. Protein sequence: CASSEYLAGATDTQYF.